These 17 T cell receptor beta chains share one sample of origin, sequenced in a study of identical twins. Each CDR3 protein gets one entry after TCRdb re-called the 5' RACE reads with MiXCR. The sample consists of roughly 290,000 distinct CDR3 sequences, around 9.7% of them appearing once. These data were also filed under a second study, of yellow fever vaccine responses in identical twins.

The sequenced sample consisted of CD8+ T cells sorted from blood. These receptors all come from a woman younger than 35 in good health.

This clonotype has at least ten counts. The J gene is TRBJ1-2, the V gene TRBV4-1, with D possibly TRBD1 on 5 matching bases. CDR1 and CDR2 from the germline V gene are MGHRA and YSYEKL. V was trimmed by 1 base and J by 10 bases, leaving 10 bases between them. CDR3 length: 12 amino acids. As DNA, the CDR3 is TGCGCCAGCAGCCAAGGACAGTTGGACTACACCTTC. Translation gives CASSQGQLDYTF.

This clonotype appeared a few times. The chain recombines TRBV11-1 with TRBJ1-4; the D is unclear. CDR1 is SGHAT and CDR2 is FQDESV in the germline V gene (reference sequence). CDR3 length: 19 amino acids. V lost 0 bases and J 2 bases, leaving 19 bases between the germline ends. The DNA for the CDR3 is TGTGCCAGCAGCTTAGCGAGAACAGTAGGGCCCGGGACTAATGAAAAACTGTTTTTT. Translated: CASSLARTVGPGTNEKLFF.

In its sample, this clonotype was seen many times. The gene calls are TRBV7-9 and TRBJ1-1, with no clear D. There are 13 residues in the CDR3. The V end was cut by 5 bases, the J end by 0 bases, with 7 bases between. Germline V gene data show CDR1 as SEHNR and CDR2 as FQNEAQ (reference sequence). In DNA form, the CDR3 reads TGTGCCAGCAGCGGCCTTATGAACACTGAAGCTTTCTTT. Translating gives CASSGLMNTEAFF.

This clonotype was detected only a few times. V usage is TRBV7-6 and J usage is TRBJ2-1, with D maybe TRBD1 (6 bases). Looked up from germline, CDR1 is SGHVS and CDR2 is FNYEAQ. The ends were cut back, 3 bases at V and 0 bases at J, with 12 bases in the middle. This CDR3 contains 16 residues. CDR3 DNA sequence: TGTGCCAGCAGCTTGGGTTGGACAGTCTCCTACAATGAGCAGTTCTTC. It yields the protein CASSLGWTVSYNEQFF. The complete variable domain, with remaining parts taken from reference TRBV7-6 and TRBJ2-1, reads GAGVSQSPRYKVTKRGQDVALRCDPISGHVSLYWYRQALGQGPEFLTYFNYEAQQDKSGLPNDRFSAERPEGSISTLTIQRTEQRDSAMYRCASSLGWTVSYNEQFFGPGTRLTVL.

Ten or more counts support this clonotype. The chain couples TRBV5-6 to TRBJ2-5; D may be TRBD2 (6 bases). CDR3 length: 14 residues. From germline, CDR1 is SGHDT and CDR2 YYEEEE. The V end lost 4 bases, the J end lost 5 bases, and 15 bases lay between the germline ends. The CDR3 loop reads CASSPGWRDETQYF. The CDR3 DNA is TGTGCCAGCAGCCCAGGGTGGAGGGACGAGACCCAGTACTTC. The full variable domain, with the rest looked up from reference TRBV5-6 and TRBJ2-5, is DAGVTQSPTHLIKTRGQQVTLRCSPKSGHDTVSWYQQALGQGPQFIFQYYEEEERQRGNFPDRFSGHQFPNYSSELNVNALLLGDSALYLCASSPGWRDETQYFGPGTRLLVL.

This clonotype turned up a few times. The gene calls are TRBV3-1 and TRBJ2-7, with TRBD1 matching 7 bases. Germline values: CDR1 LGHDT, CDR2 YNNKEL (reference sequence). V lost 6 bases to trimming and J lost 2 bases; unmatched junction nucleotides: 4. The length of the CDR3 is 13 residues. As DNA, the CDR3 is TGTGCCAGCAGTGCAGGGGGAACCTACGAGCAGTACTTC. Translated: CASSAGGTYEQYF.

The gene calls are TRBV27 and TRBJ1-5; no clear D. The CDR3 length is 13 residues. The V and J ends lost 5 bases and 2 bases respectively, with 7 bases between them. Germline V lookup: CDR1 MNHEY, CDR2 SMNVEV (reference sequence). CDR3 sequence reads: CASSDWGNQPQHF. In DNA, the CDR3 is TGTGCCAGCAGTGACTGGGGCAATCAGCCCCAGCATTTT.

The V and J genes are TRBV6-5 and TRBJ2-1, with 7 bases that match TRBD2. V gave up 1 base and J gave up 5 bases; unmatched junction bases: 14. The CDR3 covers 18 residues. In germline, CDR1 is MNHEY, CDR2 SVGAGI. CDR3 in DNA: TGTGCCAGCAGTTACTTGAATCCCCTCGCGGGAGTGGACAATGAGCAGTTCTTC. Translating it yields CASSYLNPLAGVDNEQFF.

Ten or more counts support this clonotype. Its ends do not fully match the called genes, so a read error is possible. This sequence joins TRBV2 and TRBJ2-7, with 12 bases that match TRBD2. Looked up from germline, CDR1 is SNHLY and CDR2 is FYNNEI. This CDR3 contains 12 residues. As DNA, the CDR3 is TGTGCCAGCAGTGGGACTAGCGGGGAGTTCGCCTTC. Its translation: CASSGTSGEFAF.

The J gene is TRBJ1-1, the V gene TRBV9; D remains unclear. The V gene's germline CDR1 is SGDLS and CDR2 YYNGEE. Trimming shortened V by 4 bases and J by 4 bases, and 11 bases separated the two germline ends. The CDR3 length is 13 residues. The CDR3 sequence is CASSPGLGTEAFF. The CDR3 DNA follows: TGTGCCAGCAGCCCCGGGCTAGGCACTGAAGCTTTCTTT. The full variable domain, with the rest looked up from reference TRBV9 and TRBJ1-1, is DSGVTQTPKHLITATGQRVTLRCSPRSGDLSVYWYQQSLDQGLQFLIQYYNGEERAKGNILERFSAQQFPDLHSELNLSSLELGDSALYFCASSPGLGTEAFFGQGTRLTVV.

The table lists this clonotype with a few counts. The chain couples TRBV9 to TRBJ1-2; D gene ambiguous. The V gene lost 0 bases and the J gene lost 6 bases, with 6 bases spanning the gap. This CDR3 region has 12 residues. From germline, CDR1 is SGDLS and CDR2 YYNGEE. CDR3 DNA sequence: TGTGCCAGCAGCGTAGGGGCGAATGGCTACACCTTC. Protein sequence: CASSVGANGYTF.

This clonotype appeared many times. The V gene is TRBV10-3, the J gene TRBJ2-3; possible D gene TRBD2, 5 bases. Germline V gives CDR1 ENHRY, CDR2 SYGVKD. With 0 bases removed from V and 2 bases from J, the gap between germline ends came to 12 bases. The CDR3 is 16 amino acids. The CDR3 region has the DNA TGTGCCATCAGTGAGTCAACCGCGGGTGCCACAGATACGCAGTATTTT. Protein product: CAISESTAGATDTQYF.

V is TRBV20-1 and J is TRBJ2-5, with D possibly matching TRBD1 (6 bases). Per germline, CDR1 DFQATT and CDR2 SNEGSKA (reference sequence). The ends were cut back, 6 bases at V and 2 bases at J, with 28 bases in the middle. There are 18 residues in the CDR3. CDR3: CSAIRGQGHEFMQETQYF. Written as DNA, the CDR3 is TGCAGTGCCATACGAGGGCAGGGGCACGAGTTTATGCAAGAGACCCAGTACTTC.

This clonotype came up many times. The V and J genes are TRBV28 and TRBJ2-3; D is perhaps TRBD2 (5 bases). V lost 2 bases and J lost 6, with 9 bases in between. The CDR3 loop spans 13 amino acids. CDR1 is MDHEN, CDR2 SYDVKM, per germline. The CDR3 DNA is TGTGCCAGCAGTTTAAGGGAGCGTGATACGCAGTATTTT. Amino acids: CASSLRERDTQYF.

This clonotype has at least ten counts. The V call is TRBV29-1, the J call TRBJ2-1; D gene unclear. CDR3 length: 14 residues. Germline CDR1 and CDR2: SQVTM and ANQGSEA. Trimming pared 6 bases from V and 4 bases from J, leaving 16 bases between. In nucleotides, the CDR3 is TGCAGCGTGAATCTCTGGGCTAATTACAATGAGCAGTTCTTC. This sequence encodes CSVNLWANYNEQFF.

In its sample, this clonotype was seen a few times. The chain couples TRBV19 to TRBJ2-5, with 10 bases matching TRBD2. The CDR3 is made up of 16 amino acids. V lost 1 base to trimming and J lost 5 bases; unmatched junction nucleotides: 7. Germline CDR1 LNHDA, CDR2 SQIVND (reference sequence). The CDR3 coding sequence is TGTGCCAGTAGTATAGGGCTAGCGGGAGTGCAGGAGACCCAGTACTTC. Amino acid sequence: CASSIGLAGVQETQYF.

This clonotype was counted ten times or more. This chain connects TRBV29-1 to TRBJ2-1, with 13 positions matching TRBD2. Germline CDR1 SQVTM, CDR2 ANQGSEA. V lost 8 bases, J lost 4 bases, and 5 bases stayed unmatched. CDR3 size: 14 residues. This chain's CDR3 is CSTPGLAGYNEQFF. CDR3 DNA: TGCAGCACCCCGGGACTAGCGGGATACAATGAGCAGTTCTTC.